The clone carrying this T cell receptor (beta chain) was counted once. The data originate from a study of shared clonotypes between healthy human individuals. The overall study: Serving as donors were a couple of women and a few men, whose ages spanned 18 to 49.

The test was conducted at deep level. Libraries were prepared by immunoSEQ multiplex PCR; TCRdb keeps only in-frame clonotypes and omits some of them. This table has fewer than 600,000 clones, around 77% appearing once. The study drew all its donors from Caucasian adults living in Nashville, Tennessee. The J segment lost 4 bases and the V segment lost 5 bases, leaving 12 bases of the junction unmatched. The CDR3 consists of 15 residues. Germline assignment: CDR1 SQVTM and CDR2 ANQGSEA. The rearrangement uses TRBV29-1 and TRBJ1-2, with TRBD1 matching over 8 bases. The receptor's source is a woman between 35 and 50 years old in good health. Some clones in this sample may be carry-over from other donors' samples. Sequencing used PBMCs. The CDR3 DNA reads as TGCAGCGTTACAAGACGACAGGGGATGGGCTATGGCTACACCTTC. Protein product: CSVTRRQGMGYGYTF.